This TCR beta chain was identified during a study of cytomegalovirus exposure and HLA in healthy donors. Study-wide points: Cytomegalovirus status, reportedly, was diagnosed with high specificity and sensitivity by the classifier. When analyzed later, the rates of TCR association showed variation by HLA locus, with DRB1 the most and HLA-C the fewest. The authors considered a cluster of highly shared sequence variants likely to be a sequencing artifact. An Asian-associated ancestry cluster reportedly showed fewer N-insertions than the roughly 670-donor mean in a later analysis.

Notes on this clone: Its target is unknown.

The PCR used 60 Vbeta and 13 Jbeta primers. Measured with immunoSEQ multiplex PCR; TCRdb has only the in-frame clones, and not every one. This sample has 90,000 or so clones; 75% to 85% occur once, and the top ten carry around 3.2%. Germline V CDR1 and CDR2: MDHEN, SYDVKM. V gave up 11 bases and J gave up 2 bases; unmatched junction bases: 9. The CDR3 sequence is 13 residues long. Sequenced sample: PBMCs. The V and J genes are TRBV28 and TRBJ2-7, with 7 bases identical to TRBD2. This receptor was taken from a man aged 25-40 years in good health and CMV-seropositive. The CDR3 sequence is CAGGGLQPYEQYF. As DNA, the CDR3 is TGTGCCGGGGGGGGACTGCAGCCCTACGAGCAGTACTTC.